This TCR beta chain was sequenced for a study of control samples from healthy donors and cancer patients. The V gene end was trimmed by 4 bases and the J gene end by 0 bases; junction bases not matched to a gene: 6. This CDR3 has 18 amino acids. The germline V gene encodes CDR1 KGHDR and CDR2 SFDVKD. Only in-frame clones appear in the TCRdb table, and some are missing; sequencing was by immunoSEQ multiplex PCR. The sample has 150,000 or so clones, about 94% seen once. The genes are TRBV24-1 and TRBJ2-1; 12 bases fit TRBD2. Sequencing was done on a sample of blood. The source of this sequence is a man aged 50-60 years in good health. In DNA, the CDR3 is TGTGCCACCAGTGACCCGACTAGCGGGAGCCACTCCTACAATGAGCAGTTCTTC. This codes for CATSDPTSGSHSYNEQFF.